These T cell receptor beta chains were read from a single sample in a study of blood T cell repertoires in COVID-19. TCRdb's table, derived via immunoSEQ multiplex PCR, lists solely in-frame clones and lacks some. Of some 190,000 clones listed, over 65% are singletons. Sequencing was carried out using peripheral blood. These TCRs come from a person aged 70 to 79 with COVID-19, enrolled during active disease. CDR3s include the opening cysteine and the closing phenylalanine or tryptophan. The D gene is left open where the match is weak. Clone size is given for some rows only: seen once, a few or many times, or a class if the clone is expanded.

TRBV9	.	TRBD2	TRBJ2-5	TGTGCCAGCAGCGTAGCCGGACTAGCGGGAGGGTTGGAGACCCAGTACTTC	CASSVAGLAGGLETQYF
TRBV15	.	TRBD1	TRBJ1-1	TGTGCCACCAGCAGTCTCCGGGACAGGGGGTCTCGGAACACTGAAGCTTTCTTT	CATSSLRDRGSRNTEAFF
TRBV28	.	.	TRBJ1-3	TGTGCCAGCAGCACCGGCCCTGACGGGAACACCATATATTTT	CASSTGPDGNTIYF
TRBV28	.	.	TRBJ2-2	TGTGCCAGCAGTTTATCTCGAGCCGGGGAGCTGTTTTTT	CASSLSRAGELFF
TRBV7-9	.	.	TRBJ1-3	TGTGCCAGCAGCCCAATAGACAGGGGAAACACCATATATTTT	CASSPIDRGNTIYF
TRBV28	many	.	TRBJ1-1	TGTGCCAGCAGTCAGGAAACAGGGATTGGAATCACTGAAGCTTTCTTT	CASSQETGIGITEAFF
TRBV27	.	TRBD2	TRBJ2-1	TGTGCCAGCAGTTTGCTAGCGGGGGGGAATGAGCAGTTCTTC	CASSLLAGGNEQFF
TRBV5-1	.	.	TRBJ2-1	TGCGCCAGCAGCTTGGTCGGTAGGCCTTCGGGAGTCAGGAGGGATGAGCAGTTCTTC	CASSLVGRPSGVRRDEQFF
TRBV19	.	.	TRBJ1-2	TGTGCCAGTAGTACTTCAGGGCGTGGCTACACCTTC	CASSTSGRGYTF
TRBV29-1	.	.	TRBJ2-2	TGCAGCGTTCGGCGGGCGGGGAACACCGGGGAGCTGTTTTTT	CSVRRAGNTGELFF
TRBV7-8	.	TRBD1	TRBJ1-5	TGTGCCAGCAGCTTAGCACAGGGGACAGGGGGCTGGGGCAATCAGCCCCAGCATTTT	CASSLAQGTGGWGNQPQHF
TRBV18	many	.	TRBJ1-2	TGTGCCAGCTCACCGACAGGTATAGGTGTCTATGGCTACACCTTC	CASSPTGIGVYGYTF
TRBV6-5	.	TRBD1	TRBJ2-7	TGTGCCAGCAGGCAGGACAGGGGGGTTCCCTACGAGCAGTACTTC	CASRQDRGVPYEQYF
TRBV9	.	.	TRBJ1-5	TGTGCCAGCAGCGTAGGAACAGGTAGCAATCAGCCCCAGCATTTT	CASSVGTGSNQPQHF
TRBV28	.	.	TRBJ2-7	TGTGCCAGCACACTAGGACTATCAACGACCTACGAGCAGTACTTC	CASTLGLSTTYEQYF
TRBV6-6	.	TRBD1	TRBJ2-7	TGTGCCAGCAGACAGCCGGGACAGGGGGCGGATGAGCAGTACTTC	CASRQPGQGADEQYF
TRBV18	.	.	TRBJ1-5	TGTGCCAGCTCACCAGGGGGGCAGCCCCAGCATTTT	CASSPGGQPQHF
TRBV6-5	.	TRBD2	TRBJ2-7	TGTGCCAGCAGTTATTTGGGTTCTAGCGGGGGCCACGAGCAGTACTTC	CASSYLGSSGGHEQYF